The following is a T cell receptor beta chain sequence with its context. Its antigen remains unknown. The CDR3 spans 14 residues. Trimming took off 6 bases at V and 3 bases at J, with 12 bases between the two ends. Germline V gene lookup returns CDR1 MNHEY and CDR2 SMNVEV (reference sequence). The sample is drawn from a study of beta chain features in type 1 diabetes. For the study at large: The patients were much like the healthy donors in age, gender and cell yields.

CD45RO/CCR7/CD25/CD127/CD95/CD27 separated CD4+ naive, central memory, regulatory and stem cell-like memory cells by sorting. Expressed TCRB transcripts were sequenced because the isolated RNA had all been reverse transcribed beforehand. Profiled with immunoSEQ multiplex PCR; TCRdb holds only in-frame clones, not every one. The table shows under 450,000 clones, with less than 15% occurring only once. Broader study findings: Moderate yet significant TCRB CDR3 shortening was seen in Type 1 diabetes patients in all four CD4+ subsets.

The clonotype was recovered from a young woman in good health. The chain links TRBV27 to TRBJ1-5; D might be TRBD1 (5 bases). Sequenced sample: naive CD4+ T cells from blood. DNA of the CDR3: TGTGCCAGCAGCTTCGACAGACTCAATCAGCCCCAGCATTTT. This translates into CASSFDRLNQPQHF.